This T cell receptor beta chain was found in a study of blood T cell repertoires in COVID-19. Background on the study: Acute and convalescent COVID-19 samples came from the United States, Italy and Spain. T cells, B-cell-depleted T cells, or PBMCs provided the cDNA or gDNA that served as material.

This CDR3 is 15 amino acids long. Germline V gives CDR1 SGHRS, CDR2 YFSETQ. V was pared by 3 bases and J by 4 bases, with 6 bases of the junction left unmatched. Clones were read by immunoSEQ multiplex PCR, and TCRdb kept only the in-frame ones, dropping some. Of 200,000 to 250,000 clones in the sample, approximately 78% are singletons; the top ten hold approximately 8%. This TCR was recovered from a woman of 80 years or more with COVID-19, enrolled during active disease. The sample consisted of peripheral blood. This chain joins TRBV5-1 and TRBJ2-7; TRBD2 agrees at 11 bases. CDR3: CASSSLAGGSYEQYF. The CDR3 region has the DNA TGCGCCAGCAGCTCCCTAGCGGGAGGATCATACGAGCAGTACTTC.